Listed below are T cell receptor beta chains from one sample, sequenced in a study of blood T cell repertoires in COVID-19. TCRdb keeps only in-frame clones here, not all; method: immunoSEQ multiplex PCR. The sample consists of about 140,000 clones, approximately 88% of them appearing once. Source material: peripheral blood. Source of these receptors: a woman between 45 and 65 years old with acute or convalescent COVID-19. The CDR3 runs from the conserved cysteine through the conserved F or W. A D gene is named only where the DNA matches it firmly. The size of a clone is reported for some rows only, either as once, few or many, or as a class for expanded clones.

V gene,CDR3 length,clone size,D gene,J gene,CDR3 protein,CDR3 DNA
TRBV15,15,.,TRBD2,TRBJ2-1,CATSKASGDYNEQFF,TGTGCCACCAGCAAGGCTAGCGGGGATTACAATGAGCAGTTCTTC
TRBV5-5,14,once,.,TRBJ2-1,CASKEGLSYNEQFF,TGTGCCAGCAAGGAGGGGTTATCCTACAATGAGCAGTTCTTC
TRBV5-1,13,once,.,TRBJ2-7,CASSPGDSYEQYF,TGCGCCAGCAGCCCGGGGGACAGCTACGAGCAGTACTTC
TRBV7-3,15,.,TRBD1,TRBJ1-2,CASSSAGTAMGSYTF,TGTGCCAGCAGCTCCGCCGGGACAGCTATGGGGAGCTACACCTTC
TRBV5-1,15,.,.,TRBJ2-1,CASSFGGGLRNEQFF,TGCGCCAGCAGCTTTGGGGGAGGTCTGCGTAATGAGCAGTTCTTC
TRBV11-3,15,.,.,TRBJ2-5,CASSLEGMREETQYF,TGTGCCAGCAGCTTAGAAGGGATGCGGGAAGAGACCCAGTACTTC
TRBV10-3,14,.,.,TRBJ1-6,CAISERGDNSPLHF,TGTGCCATCAGTGAGCGCGGGGATAATTCACCCCTCCACTTT
TRBV5-6,15,.,TRBD2,TRBJ2-7,CASSSSGGYSYEQYF,TGTGCCAGCAGCTCCTCGGGGGGGTACTCCTACGAGCAGTACTTC
TRBV27,15,.,.,TRBJ1-4,CASSPGLTTNEKLFF,TGTGCCAGCAGTCCGGGACTTACAACTAATGAAAAACTGTTTTTT
TRBV7-3,15,.,TRBD2,TRBJ2-7,CASSISSGSSYEQYF,TGTGCCAGCAGCATATCTAGCGGGAGCTCCTACGAGCAGTACTTC
TRBV5-1,14,.,TRBD1,TRBJ1-6,CASSLGQGNSPLHF,TGCGCCAGCAGCCTGGGACAGGGCAATTCACCCCTCCACTTT
TRBV11-2,14,.,.,TRBJ1-1,CASSFYGGDTEAFF,TGTGCCAGCAGCTTCTACGGAGGGGACACTGAAGCTTTCTTT
TRBV5-1,15,.,.,TRBJ1-3,CASSFNGDSGNTIYF,TGCGCCAGCAGCTTTAACGGAGACTCTGGAAACACCATATATTTT
TRBV2,16,.,.,TRBJ1-2,CASSEWGPSANYGYTF,TGTGCCAGCAGTGAATGGGGGCCATCCGCTAACTATGGCTACACCTTC
TRBV4-1,15,few,.,TRBJ1-3,CASSQAGQTGNTIYF,TGCGCCAGCAGCCAAGCTGGACAGACTGGAAACACCATATATTTT
TRBV9,14,.,TRBD1,TRBJ1-1,CASSPRQGRGGAFF,TGTGCCAGCAGCCCTAGACAGGGGAGAGGTGGAGCTTTCTTT
TRBV29-1,14,.,TRBD2,TRBJ2-7,CSVLTSGGLEEQYF,TGCAGCGTCCTCACTAGCGGGGGGTTAGAGGAGCAGTACTTC
TRBV24-1,14,.,TRBD1,TRBJ2-7,CATRQGQGPVEQYF,TGTGCCACCCGCCAGGGACAGGGGCCCGTCGAGCAGTACTTC